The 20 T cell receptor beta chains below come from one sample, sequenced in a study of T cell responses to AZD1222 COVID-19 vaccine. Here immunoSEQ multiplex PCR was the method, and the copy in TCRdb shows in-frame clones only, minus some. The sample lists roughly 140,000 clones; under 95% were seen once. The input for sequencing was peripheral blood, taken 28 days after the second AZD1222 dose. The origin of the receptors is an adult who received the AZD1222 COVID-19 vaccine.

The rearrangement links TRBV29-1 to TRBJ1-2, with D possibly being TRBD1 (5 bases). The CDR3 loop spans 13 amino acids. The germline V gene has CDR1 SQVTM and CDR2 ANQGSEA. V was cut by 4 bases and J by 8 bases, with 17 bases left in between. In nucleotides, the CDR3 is TGCAGCGTTGGAAGGGACGATTCTGGAGGCTACACCTTC. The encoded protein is CSVGRDDSGGYTF.

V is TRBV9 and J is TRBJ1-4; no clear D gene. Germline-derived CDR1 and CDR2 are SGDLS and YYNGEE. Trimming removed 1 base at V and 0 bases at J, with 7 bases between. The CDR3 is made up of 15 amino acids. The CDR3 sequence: CASSVRAATNEKLFF. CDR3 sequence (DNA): TGTGCCAGCAGCGTAAGGGCTGCAACTAATGAAAAACTGTTTTTT.

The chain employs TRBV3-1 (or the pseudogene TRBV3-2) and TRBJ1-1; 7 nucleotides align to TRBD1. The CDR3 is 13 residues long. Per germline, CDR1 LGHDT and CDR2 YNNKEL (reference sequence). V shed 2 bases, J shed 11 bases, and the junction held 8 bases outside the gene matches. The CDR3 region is CASSQSQGGEAFF. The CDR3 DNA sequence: TGTGCCAGCAGCCAATCTCAAGGGGGCGAGGCTTTCTTT.

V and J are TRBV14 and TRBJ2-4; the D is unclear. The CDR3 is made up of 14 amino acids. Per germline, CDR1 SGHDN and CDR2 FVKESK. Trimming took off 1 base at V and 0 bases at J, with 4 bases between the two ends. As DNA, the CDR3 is TGTGCCAGCAGCCAAGGCATAGCCAAAAACATTCAGTACTTC. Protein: CASSQGIAKNIQYF. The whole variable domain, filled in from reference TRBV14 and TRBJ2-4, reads EAGVTQFPSHSVIEKGQTVTLRCDPISGHDNLYWYRRVMGKEIKFLLHFVKESKQDESGMPNNRFLAERTGGTYSTLKVQPAELEDSGVYFCASSQGIAKNIQYFGAGTRLSVL.

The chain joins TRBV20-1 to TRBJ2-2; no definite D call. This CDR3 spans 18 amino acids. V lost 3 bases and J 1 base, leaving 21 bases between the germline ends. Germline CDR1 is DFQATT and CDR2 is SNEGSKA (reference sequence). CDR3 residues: CSASRLDTTFWNTGELFF. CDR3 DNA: TGCAGTGCTAGTCGGCTGGATACAACTTTTTGGAACACCGGGGAGCTGTTTTTT.

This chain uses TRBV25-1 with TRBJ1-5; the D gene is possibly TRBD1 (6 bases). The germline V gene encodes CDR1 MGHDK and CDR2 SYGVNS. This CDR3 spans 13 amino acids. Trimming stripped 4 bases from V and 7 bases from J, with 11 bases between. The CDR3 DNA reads TGTGCCAGCAGTGCGGGGGGCCGGCAGCCCCAGCATTTT. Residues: CASSAGGRQPQHF.

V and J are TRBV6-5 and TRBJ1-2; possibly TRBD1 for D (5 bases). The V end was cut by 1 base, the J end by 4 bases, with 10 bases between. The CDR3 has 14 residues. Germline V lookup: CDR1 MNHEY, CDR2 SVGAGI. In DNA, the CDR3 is TGTGCCAGCAGTTACTTCAGGGAGTCCTATGGCTACACCTTC. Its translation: CASSYFRESYGYTF.

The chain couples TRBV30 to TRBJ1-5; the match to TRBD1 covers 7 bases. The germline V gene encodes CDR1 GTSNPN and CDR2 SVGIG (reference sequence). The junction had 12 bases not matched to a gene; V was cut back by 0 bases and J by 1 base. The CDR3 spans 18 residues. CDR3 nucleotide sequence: TGTGCCTGGAGTGTACCCCAGGGGGTCCCGTTCAGCAATCAGCCCCAGCATTTT. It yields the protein CAWSVPQGVPFSNQPQHF.

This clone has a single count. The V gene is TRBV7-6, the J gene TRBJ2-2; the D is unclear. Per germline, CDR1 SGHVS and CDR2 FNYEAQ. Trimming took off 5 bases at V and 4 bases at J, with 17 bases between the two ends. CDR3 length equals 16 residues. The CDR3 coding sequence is TGTGCCAGCAGCCCTACCAATTCAGGCGGCACCGGGGAGCTGTTTTTT. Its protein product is CASSPTNSGGTGELFF.

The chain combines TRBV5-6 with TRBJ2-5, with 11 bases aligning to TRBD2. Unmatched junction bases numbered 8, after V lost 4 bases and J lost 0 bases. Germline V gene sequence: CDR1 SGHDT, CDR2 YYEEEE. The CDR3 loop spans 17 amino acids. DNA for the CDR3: TGTGCCAGCAGCGAGACTAGCGGGGTAAGGTACCAAGAGACCCAGTACTTC. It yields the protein CASSETSGVRYQETQYF.

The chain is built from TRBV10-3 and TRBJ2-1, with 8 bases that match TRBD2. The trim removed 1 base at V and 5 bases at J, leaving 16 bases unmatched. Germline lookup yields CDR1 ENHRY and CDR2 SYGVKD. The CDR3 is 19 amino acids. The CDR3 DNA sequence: TGTGCCATCAGTGAGTTCCTCGAGTCCGGGACTAGTTACGACAATGAGCAGTTCTTC. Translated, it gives CAISEFLESGTSYDNEQFF.

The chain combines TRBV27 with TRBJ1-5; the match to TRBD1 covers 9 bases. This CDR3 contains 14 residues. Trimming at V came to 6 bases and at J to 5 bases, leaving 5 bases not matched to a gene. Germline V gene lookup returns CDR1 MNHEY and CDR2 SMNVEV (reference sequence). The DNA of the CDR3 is TGTGCCAGCAGAGGGACAGGGCCCTATCAGCCCCAGCATTTT. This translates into CASRGTGPYQPQHF.

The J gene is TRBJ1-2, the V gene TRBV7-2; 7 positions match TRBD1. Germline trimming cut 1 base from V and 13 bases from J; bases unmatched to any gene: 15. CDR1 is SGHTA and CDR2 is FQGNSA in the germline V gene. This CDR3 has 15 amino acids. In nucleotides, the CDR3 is TGTGCCAGCAGCTTAGGACAGGAGGGGGGACAGTCGTTCACCTTC. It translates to CASSLGQEGGQSFTF.

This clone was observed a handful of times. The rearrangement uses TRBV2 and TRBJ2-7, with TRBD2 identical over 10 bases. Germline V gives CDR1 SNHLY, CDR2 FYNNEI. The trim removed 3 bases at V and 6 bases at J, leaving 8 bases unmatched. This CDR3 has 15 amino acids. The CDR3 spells CASSEGLSGRREQYF. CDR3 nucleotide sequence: TGTGCCAGCAGTGAGGGGCTTAGCGGGAGGCGCGAGCAGTACTTC. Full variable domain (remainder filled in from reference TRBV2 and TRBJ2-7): EPEVTQTPSHQVTQMGQEVILRCVPISNHLYFYWYRQILGQKVEFLVSFYNNEISEKSEIFDDQFSVERPDGSNFTLKIRSTKLEDSAMYFCASSEGLSGRREQYFGPGTRLTVT.

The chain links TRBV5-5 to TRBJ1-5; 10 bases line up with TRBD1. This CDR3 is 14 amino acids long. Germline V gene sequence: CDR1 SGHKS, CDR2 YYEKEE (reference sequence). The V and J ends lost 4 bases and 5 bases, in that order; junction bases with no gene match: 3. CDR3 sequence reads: CASSPGQGYQPQHF. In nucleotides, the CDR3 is TGTGCCAGCAGCCCGGGACAGGGGTATCAGCCCCAGCATTTT.

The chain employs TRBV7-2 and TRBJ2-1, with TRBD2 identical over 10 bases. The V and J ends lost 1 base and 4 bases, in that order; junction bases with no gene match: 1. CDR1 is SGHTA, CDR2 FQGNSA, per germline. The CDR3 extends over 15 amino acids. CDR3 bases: TGTGCCAGCAGCTTAGAACTAGCGGGATACAATGAGCAGTTCTTC. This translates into CASSLELAGYNEQFF.

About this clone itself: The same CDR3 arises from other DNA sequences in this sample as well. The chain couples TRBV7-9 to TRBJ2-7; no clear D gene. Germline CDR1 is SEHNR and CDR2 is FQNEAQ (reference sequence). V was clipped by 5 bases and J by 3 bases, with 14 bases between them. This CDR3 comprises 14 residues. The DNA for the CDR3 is TGTGCCAGCAGCCCCCCCGGGCGTAACTACGAGCAGTACTTC. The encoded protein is CASSPPGRNYEQYF.

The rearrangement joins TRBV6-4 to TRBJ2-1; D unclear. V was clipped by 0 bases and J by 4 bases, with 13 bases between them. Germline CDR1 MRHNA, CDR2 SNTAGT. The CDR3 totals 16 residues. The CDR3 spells CASSDSRDSLYNEQFF. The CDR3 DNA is TGTGCCAGCAGTGACTCAAGGGATTCCCTTTACAATGAGCAGTTCTTC.

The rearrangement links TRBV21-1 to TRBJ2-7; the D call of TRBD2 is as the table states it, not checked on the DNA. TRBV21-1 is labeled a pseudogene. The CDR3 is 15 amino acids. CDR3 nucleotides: TGTGCCAGCACCCTTGTGCGGGAGTGTGCCAACGAGCAGTACTTC. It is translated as CASTLVRECANEQYF.

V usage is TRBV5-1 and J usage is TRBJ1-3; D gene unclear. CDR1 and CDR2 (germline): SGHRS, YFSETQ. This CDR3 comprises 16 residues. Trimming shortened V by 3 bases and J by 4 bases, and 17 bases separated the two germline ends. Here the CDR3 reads CASSYSSGGSGNTIYF. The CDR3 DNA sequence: TGCGCCAGCAGCTATAGCTCGGGAGGATCCGGAAACACCATATATTTT.